This record looks at one T cell receptor beta chain sequence and its context. Its antigen is not yet known. The input lacks base qualities; no much larger clone sits a single base away. The data are from a study of blood T cell repertoires in COVID-19 (dated by TCRdb to the early 2020s). Regarding the research as a whole: Samples from collaborators originated in the United States, Italy and Spain and spanned both the acute and convalescent phases of COVID-19. The prospective study material was composed of cDNA or gDNA derived from T cells, B-cell-depleted T cells, or PBMCs. Subjects who had been exposed to COVID-19, were actively infected with it, or had recovered from it provided the deeply sampled blood TCRbeta repertoires that made up the dataset. The repertoires were made available in a free public database intended to serve as a resource for research on the immune response to SARS-CoV-2. The samples were drawn from the first 160 participants of the ongoing ImmuneRACE study and from 1,254 subjects provided by 6 global collaborators. Nearly every sample came with metadata listing a de-identified subject ID, COVID-19 status, age in years and sex. Where available, HLA class I and class II types were taken from metadata supplied by the sample provider and were not determined by assay-based typing. The research as a whole found: The quantity of clinical and demographic metadata differed by source and by participant and was supplied without curation.

The immunoSEQ Assay, a bias-controlled multiplex PCR, was used to amplify TCRbeta CDR3 regions from genomic DNA. For the original study's pipeline: Nucleated cell counts per sample were estimated from amplification of reference gene primers within the assay. To quantify the absolute abundance of each unique TCRbeta CDR3 rearrangement, sequence reads were collapsed and filtered. For each sample, productive Simpson clonality was calculated by taking the square root of Simpson's diversity index across productive rearrangements. Here the immuneACCESS table is served through TCRdb, limited to in-frame sequences with V and J called. Missing clones are a known gap in these copies; in checked studies unresolved V genes cover under half, and the rest lacks a known reason. V and J calls and clone size are as listed in that table; D and trimming were resolved from the DNA. The sample contains about 120,000 clones, roughly four fifths of them found a single time. The ten top clones hold roughly 5.5% of the sample.

The germline V gene (reference sequence) sets CDR1 to LGHDT and CDR2 to YNNKEL. Inclusive of the bounding cysteine and phenylalanine, the CDR3 is 13 residues long. The entry retains the CDR3 DNA only, 39 bases that are in frame from base 1. V lost 8 bases and J lost 5 bases, and the count of bases not matched to a germline gene is 5. The collaborating institutions used their own protocols to collect whole blood in K2EDTA tubes. Collaborator samples were shipped for TCRbeta analysis as frozen whole blood, isolated PBMCs, or DNA extracted from either sample type. The sequencing sample was made of peripheral blood. The TCR originated in a man between 60 and 75 years old with acute or convalescent COVID-19. In this chain, TRBV3-1 (or the pseudogene TRBV3-2) is recombined with TRBJ1-3; TRBD1 lines up with 8 middle nucleotides. CDR3 protein: CASLGQGRNTIYF. Here is the DNA: TGTGCCAGCCTTGGACAGGGAAGAAACACCATATATTTT.